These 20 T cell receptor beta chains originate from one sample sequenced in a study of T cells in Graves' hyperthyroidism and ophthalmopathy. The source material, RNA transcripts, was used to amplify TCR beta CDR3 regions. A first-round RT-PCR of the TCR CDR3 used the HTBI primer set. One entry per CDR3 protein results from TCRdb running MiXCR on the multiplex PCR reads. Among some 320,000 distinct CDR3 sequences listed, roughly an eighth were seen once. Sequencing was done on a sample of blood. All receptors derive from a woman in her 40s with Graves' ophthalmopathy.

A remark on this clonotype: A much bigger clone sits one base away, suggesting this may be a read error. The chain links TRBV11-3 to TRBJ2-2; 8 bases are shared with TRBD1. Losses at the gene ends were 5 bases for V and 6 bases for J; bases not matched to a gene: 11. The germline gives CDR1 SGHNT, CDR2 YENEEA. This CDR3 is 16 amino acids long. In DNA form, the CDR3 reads TGTGCCAGCAGCCGCATGGGACAGGAGCTGTCCGGGGAGCTGTTTTTT. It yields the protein CASSRMGQELSGELFF.

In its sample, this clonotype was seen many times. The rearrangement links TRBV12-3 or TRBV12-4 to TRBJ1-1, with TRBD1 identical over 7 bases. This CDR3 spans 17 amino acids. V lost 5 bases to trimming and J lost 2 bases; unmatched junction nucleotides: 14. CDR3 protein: CASSRSLTGTANTEAFF. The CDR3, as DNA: TGTGCCAGCAGTCGAAGTCTGACTGGGACAGCAAACACTGAAGCTTTCTTT.

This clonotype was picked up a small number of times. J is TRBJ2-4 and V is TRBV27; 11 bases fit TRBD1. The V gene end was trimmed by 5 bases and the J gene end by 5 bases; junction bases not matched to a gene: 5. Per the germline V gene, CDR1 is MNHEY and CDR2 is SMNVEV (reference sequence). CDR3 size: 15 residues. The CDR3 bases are TGTGCCAGCAGTAAACAGGACAGGGGGCAAAACATTCAGTACTTC. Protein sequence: CASSKQDRGQNIQYF.

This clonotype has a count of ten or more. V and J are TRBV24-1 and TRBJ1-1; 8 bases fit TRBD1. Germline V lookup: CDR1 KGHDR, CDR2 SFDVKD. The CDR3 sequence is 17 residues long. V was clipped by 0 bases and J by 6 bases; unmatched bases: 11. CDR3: CATSDLVRGRREAEAFF. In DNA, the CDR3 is TGTGCCACCAGTGATTTGGTCAGGGGGCGCCGAGAAGCTGAAGCTTTCTTT.

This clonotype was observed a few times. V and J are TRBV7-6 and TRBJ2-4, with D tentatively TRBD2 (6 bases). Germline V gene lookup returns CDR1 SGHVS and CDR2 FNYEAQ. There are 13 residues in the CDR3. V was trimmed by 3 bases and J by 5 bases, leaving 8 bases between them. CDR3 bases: TGTGCCAGCAGCTTCGGGGGAGAAAACATTCAGTACTTC. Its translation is CASSFGGENIQYF.

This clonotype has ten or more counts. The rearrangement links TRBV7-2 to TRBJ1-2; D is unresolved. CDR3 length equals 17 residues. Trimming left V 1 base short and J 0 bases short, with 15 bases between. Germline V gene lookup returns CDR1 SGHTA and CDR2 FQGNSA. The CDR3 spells CASSLVSSRQPNYGYTF. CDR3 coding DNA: TGTGCCAGCAGCTTAGTATCATCGCGACAACCTAACTATGGCTACACCTTC. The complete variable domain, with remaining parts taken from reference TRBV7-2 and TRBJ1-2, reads GAGVSQSPSNKVTEKGKDVELRCDPISGHTALYWYRQSLGQGLEFLIYFQGNSAPDKSGLPSDRFSAERTGGSVSTLTIQRTQQEDSAVYLCASSLVSSRQPNYGYTFGSGTRLTVV.

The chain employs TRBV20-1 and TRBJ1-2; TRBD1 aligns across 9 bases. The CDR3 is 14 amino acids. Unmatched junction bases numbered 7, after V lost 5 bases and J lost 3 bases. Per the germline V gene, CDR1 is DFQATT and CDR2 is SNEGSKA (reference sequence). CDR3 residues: CSAETGGDYYGYTF. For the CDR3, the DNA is TGCAGTGCTGAAACAGGGGGCGACTACTATGGCTACACCTTC.

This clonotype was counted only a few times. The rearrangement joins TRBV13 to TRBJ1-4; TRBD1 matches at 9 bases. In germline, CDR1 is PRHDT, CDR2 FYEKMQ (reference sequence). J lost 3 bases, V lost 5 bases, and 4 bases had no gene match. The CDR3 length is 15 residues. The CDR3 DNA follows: TGTGCCAGCAGCGCCAGACAGGGGGCTAATGAAAAACTGTTTTTT. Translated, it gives CASSARQGANEKLFF.

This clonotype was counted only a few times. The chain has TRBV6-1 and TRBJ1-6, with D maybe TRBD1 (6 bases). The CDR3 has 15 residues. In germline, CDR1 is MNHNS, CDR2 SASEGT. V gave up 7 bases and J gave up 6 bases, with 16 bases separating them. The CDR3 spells CASKLTGAPNSPLHF. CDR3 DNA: TGTGCCAGCAAACTAACGGGGGCTCCTAATTCACCCCTCCACTTT.

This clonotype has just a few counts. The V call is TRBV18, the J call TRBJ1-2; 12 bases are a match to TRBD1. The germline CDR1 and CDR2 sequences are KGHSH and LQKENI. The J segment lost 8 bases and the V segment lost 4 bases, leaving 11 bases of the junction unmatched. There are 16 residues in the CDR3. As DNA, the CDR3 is TGTGCCAGCTCACGAGTCGGGACAGGGGGCTTCGAGGGCTACACCTTC. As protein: CASSRVGTGGFEGYTF.

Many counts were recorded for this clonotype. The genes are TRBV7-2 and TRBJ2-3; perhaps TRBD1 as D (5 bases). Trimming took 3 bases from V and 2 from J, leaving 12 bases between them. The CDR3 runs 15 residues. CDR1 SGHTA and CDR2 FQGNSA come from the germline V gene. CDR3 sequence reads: CASSLLGPNTDTQYF. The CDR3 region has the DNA TGTGCCAGCAGCTTGTTGGGGCCAAACACAGATACGCAGTATTTT.

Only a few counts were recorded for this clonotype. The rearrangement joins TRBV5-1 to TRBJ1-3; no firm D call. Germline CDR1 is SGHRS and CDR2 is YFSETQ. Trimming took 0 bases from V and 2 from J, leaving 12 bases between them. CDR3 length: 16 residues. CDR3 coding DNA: TGCGCCAGCAGCTTGGACGCCCGGCCAACTGGAAACACCATATATTTT. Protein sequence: CASSLDARPTGNTIYF.

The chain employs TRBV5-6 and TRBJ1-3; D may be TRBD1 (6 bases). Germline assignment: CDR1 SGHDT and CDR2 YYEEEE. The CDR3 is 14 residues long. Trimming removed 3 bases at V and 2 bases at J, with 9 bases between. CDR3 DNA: TGTGCCAGCAGCTCGGGACACCCTGGAAACACCATATATTTT. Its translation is CASSSGHPGNTIYF.

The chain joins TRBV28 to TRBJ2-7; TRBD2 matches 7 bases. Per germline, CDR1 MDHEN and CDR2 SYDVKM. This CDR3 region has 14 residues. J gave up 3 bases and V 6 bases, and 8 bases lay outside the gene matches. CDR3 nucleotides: TGTGCCAGCAGGGGCTCTTCTAGCGGCTACGAGCAGTACTTC. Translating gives CASRGSSSGYEQYF. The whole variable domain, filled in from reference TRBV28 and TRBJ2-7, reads DVKVTQSSRYLVKRTGEKVFLECVQDMDHENMFWYRQDPGLGLRLIYFSYDVKMKEKGDIPEGYSVSREKKERFSLILESASTNQTSMYLCASRGSSSGYEQYFGPGTRLTVT.

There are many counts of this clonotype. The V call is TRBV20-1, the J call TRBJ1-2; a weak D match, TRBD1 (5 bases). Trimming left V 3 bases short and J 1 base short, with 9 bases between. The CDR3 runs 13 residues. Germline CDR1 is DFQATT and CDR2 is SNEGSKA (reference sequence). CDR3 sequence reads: CSASPGINYGYTF. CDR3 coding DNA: TGCAGTGCTAGTCCAGGGATTAACTATGGCTACACCTTC.

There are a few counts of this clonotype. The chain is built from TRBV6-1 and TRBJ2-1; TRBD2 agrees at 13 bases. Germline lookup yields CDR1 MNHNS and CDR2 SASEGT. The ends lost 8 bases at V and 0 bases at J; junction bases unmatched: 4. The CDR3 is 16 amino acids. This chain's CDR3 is CASLRTSGSSYNEQFF. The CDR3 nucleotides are TGTGCCAGCTTACGGACTAGCGGGAGCTCCTACAATGAGCAGTTCTTC.

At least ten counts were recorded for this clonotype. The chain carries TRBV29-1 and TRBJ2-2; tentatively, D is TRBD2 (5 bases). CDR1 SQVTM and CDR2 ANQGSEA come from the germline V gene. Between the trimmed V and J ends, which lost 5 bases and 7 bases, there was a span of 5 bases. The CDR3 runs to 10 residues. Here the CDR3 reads CSVRDGELFF. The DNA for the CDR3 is TGCAGCGTTCGGGACGGGGAGCTGTTTTTT.

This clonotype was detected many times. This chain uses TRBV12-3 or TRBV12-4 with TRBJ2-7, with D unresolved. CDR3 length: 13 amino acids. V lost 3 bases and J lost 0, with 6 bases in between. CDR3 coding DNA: TGTGCCAGCAGTTTTCATAGCTCCTACGAGCAGTACTTC. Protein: CASSFHSSYEQYF.

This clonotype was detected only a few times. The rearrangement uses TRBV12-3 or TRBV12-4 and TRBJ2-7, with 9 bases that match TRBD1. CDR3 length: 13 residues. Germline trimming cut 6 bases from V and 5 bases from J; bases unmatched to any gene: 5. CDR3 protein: CASRATGGNEQYF. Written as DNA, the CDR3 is TGTGCCAGCAGGGCTACAGGGGGCAACGAGCAGTACTTC.

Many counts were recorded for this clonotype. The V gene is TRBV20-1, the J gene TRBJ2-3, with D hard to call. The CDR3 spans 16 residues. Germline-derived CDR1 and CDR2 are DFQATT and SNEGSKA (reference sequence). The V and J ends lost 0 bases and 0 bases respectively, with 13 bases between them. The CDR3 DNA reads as TGCAGTGCTAGAGATTCTCGGGTAGGAAGCACAGATACGCAGTATTTT. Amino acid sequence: CSARDSRVGSTDTQYF.